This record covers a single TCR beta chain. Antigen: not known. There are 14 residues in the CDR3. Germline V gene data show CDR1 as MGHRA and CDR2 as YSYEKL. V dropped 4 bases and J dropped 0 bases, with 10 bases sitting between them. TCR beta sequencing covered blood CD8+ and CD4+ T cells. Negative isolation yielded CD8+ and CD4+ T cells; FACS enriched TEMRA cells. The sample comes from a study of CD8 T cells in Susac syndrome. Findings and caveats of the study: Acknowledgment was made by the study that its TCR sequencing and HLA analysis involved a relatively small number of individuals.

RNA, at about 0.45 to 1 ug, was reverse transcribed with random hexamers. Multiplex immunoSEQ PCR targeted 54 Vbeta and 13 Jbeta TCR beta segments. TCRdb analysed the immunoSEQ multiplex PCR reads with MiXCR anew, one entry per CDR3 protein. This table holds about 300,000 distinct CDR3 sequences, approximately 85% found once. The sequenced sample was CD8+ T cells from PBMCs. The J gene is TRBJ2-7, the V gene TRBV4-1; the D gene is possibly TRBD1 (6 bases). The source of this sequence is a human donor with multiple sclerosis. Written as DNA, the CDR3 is TGCGCCAGCAGCCCCCAGGGGAGCTCCTACGAGCAGTACTTC. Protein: CASSPQGSSYEQYF.